The TCR beta chain under discussion was sequenced for a study of beta chain features in type 1 diabetes. Germline CDR1 SQVTM, CDR2 ANQGSEA. Trimming took 2 bases from V and 6 from J; bases not matched to a gene: 3. This CDR3 spans 14 amino acids. This clone was seen only a few times. Sequenced material consisted of expressed TCRB transcripts (all of the isolated RNA was reverse transcribed). Only in-frame clones appear in the TCRdb table, and some are missing; sequencing was by immunoSEQ multiplex PCR. Found here are 900,000 or so clones, 15% to 20% of them singletons; the top ten hold 0.02% to 0.03%.

Input material: naive CD4+ T cells from blood. J is TRBJ2-1 and V is TRBV29-1, with 11 bases aligning to TRBD2. This clonotype was sampled from a woman aged 18-35 years in good health. CDR3 nucleotides: TGCAGCGTTGAAAAGCTAGCGGGGGGCAATGAGCAGTTCTTC. Protein: CSVEKLAGGNEQFF.